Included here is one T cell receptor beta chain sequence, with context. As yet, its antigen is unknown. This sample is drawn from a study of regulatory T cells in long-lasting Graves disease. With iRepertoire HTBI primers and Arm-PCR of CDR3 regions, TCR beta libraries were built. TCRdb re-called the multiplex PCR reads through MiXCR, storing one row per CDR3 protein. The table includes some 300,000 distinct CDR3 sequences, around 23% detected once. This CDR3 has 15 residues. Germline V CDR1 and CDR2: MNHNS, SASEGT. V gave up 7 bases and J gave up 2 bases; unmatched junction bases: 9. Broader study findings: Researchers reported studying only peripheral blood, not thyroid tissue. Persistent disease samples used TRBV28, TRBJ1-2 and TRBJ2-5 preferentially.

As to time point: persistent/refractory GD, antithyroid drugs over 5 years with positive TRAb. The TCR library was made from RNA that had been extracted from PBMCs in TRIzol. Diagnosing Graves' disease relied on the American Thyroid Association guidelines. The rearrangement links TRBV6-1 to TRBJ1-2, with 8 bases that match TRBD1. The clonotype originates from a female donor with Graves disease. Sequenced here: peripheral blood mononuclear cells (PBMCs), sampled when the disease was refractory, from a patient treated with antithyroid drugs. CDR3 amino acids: CASTQPRTGNYGYTF. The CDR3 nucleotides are TGTGCCAGCACCCAACCTCGGACAGGGAACTATGGCTACACCTTC.